This TCR beta chain was captured in a study of resident and recirculating memory T cells in vitiligo. Germline values: CDR1 MDHEN, CDR2 SYDVKM. This CDR3 is built from 13 residues. Trimming pared 5 bases from V and 4 bases from J, leaving 12 bases between. Generated by immunoSEQ multiplex PCR, the TCRdb table keeps only in-frame clones and is missing some. The sample gives 70,000 to 95,000 clones, around 90% of which show up once; approximately 5.4% is in the top ten. The sequence derives from a male donor with vitiligo. The chain has TRBV28 and TRBJ2-7; D is possibly TRBD1 (6 bases). Sequenced sample: blood. CDR3 loop: CASSISQGYEQYF. The CDR3 DNA sequence: TGTGCCAGCAGTATCTCACAGGGTTACGAGCAGTACTTC.